This T cell receptor (beta chain) was identified during a study of cytotoxic CD8 clonotypes in ibrutinib-treated CLL. Whole-study context: The average sample held roughly 240,000 productive templates and approximately 93,000 productive rearrangements. Findings and limits, study-wide: Contraction or stability on treatment characterized the public clonotypes, which were uncommon.

The data were produced by immunoSEQ multiplex PCR, yet TCRdb's version contains in-frame clones alone and is incomplete. The sample consists of about 97,000 clones, more than 75% of them appearing once. Genomic DNA in an amount of approximately 2 micrograms was extracted from cryopreserved PBMCs and used for the preparation of TCR beta libraries. Comment on this clone: The antigen remains undetermined.

The sequences come from PBMCs, collected after 12 months of ibrutinib treatment. The receptor's source is a human donor with chronic lymphocytic leukemia.

This CDR3 reads CASSQEGRGHNEQFF. The DNA of the CDR3 is TGTGCCAGCAGCCAAGAAGGGCGGGGCCACAATGAGCAGTTCTTC. V is TRBV14 and J is TRBJ2-1; tentatively, D is TRBD2 (6 bases). From germline, CDR1 is SGHDN and CDR2 FVKESK. CDR3 length equals 15 residues. Trimming took off 0 bases at V and 5 bases at J, with 11 bases between the two ends.